This T cell receptor (beta chain) was found in a study of blood T cells in healthy people across ages. Findings and caveats of the study: Not knowing donor CMV status may have confounded expanded clonotype changes. Any conclusive comparison of naive versus antigen-experienced cells was prevented by using unsorted PBMCs. Long-lived donors exceeded aged donors in naive CD4+ cells and diversity.

This clonotype was observed a few times. Its antigen is still unknown. The use of a sample-barcoded 5' primer and a J-beta primer mix characterized a second PCR of about 7 to 12 cycles. TCRdb re-derived calls from the 5' RACE reads in MiXCR, one entry per CDR3 protein. Of hundreds of thousands of distinct CDR3 sequences in the sample, around 45% were seen once. Each donor supplied around 9.6 milliliters of peripheral blood. This CDR3 has 19 amino acids. The ends lost 1 base at V and 2 bases at J; junction bases unmatched: 12. Germline V gives CDR1 LGHNA, CDR2 YSLEER. This chain uses TRBV4-3 with TRBJ2-2; 8 bases are shared with TRBD1. Sequences were obtained from blood. This receptor was obtained from a man aged 60 to 69 in good health. CDR3 sequence reads: CASSQAATGAFFNTGELFF. The CDR3, as DNA: TGCGCCAGCAGCCAAGCTGCGACAGGGGCTTTCTTTAACACCGGGGAGCTGTTTTTT.